This T cell receptor beta chain was observed in a study of cytomegalovirus exposure and HLA in healthy donors. Use of 60 Vbeta and 13 Jbeta primers characterized the PCR. Libraries were prepared by immunoSEQ multiplex PCR; TCRdb keeps only in-frame clonotypes and omits some of them. Altogether about 140,000 clones are present, approximately 65% being singletons, with the ten largest covering 6% to 8%. This clone was seen more than once but under ten times. Germline lookup yields CDR1 SNHLY and CDR2 FYNNEI. Trimming removed 2 bases from V and 8 bases from J, with 13 bases in between. This CDR3 region has 15 residues.

The origin of this receptor is an older woman in good health and CMV-seronegative. Sequenced: PBMCs. The rearrangement joins TRBV2 to TRBJ1-6, with no clear D. CDR3 in DNA: TGTGCCAGCAGTGAAACCGCGGCGGGCCATTCACCCCTCCACTTT. Translated: CASSETAAGHSPLHF.